This record concerns one TCR beta chain sequence. The antigen is unknown. Using the 5' RACE reads, TCRdb records one entry per CDR3 protein without DNA. In total, the table holds a few hundred thousand distinct CDR3 sequences. The data were obtained in a study of T cells expressing NK-cell markers. Overall study findings and caveats: The same clonotypes also predominated in the CD3+CD56-NKG2C+ fraction of a handful of donors.

The germline gives CDR1 SGHRS, CDR2 YFSETQ. There are 14 residues in the CDR3. The chain links TRBV5-1 to TRBJ1-1. This clonotype was obtained from a man between 18 and 29 years old in good health. Sequencing was performed on blood T cells: a sorted CD56 or NKG2C T cell subset, CD4+ or CD8+ T cells, or bulk PBMC T cells (not recorded which). The CDR3: CASREGIGWTEAFF.